The rows below give T cell receptor beta chains drawn from one sample of a study of T cell repertoires in cytomegalovirus infection. Via MiXCR, TCRdb re-called the reads, giving one row per CDR3 protein. The repertoire includes 700,000 to 900,000 distinct CDR3 sequences, around 29% of them detected once, and about an eighth sits in the top ten. No cognate antigen is known for these TCRs. This specimen consisted of cultured CD8+ T cells from PBMCs, obtained from culture after CMV antigen stimulation. Receptor source: a human donor in good health (CMV status not recorded). Some clones in this sample may be carry-over from other donors' samples. The CDR3 runs from the conserved cysteine through the conserved F or W. The D gene is left open where the match is weak. Part of the rows lack a size; the others show once, few, many or a class for expanded clones.

>many|TRBV7-8|TRBD2|TRBJ2-1
CASSLETSGSLSSYNEQFF
TGTGCCAGCAGCTTAGAGACTAGCGGATCCCTTAGCTCCTACAATGAGCAGTTCTTC
>few|TRBV7-9|TRBD1|TRBJ2-7
CASSQPGQGWYEQYF
TGTGCCAGCAGCCAACCGGGACAGGGATGGTACGAGCAGTACTTC
>-|TRBV7-3|-|TRBJ2-1
CASSLIGGVSSYNEQFF
TGTGCCAGCAGCTTAATAGGCGGGGTAAGCTCCTACAATGAGCAGTTCTTC
>few|TRBV7-6|TRBD1|TRBJ2-1
CASSDSGTGESNEQFF
TGTGCCAGCAGCGACTCCGGGACAGGGGAATCCAATGAGCAGTTCTTC
>-|TRBV4-1|TRBD2|TRBJ2-1
CASSPKGLAGFYNEQFF
TGCGCCAGCAGCCCCAAGGGACTAGCGGGTTTTTACAATGAGCAGTTCTTC
>-|TRBV2|-|TRBJ2-1
CASSAPRGYNEQFF
TGTGCCAGCAGTGCCCCCCGGGGATACAATGAGCAGTTCTTC
>-|TRBV7-8|-|TRBJ2-7
CASSVSRDNYEQYF
TGTGCCAGCAGCGTCAGCAGGGACAACTACGAGCAGTACTTC
>few|TRBV24-1|TRBD1|TRBJ2-2
CATSETGVTGELFF
TGTGCCACCAGTGAGACAGGGGTCACCGGGGAGCTGTTTTTT
>few|TRBV7-8|-|TRBJ1-2
CASSFWTDFNYGYTF
TGTGCCAGCAGCTTTTGGACAGACTTTAACTATGGCTACACCTTC
>-|TRBV6-6|-|TRBJ2-3
CASSYSIYGRTARKTNTDTQYF
TGTGCCAGCAGTTACTCGATCTATGGCAGGACTGCCAGAAAGACTAACACAGATACGCAGTATTTT
>-|TRBV7-9|-|TRBJ2-7
CASSEFGYEQYF
TGTGCCAGCAGCGAATTCGGGTACGAGCAGTACTTC
>-|TRBV6-5|-|TRBJ2-2
CASSWGRTGELFF
TGTGCCAGCAGTTGGGGGAGAACCGGGGAGCTGTTTTTT
>-|TRBV20-1|-|TRBJ2-1
CSARQDEQFF
TGCAGTGCTAGACAGGATGAGCAGTTCTTC
>-|TRBV25-1|-|TRBJ2-2
CASSDPWVWNTGELFF
TGTGCCAGCAGTGATCCGTGGGTTTGGAACACCGGGGAGCTGTTTTTT
>-|TRBV7-6|-|TRBJ2-3
CASSRRGGQLQYF
TGTGCCAGCAGCCGACGTGGAGGACAGCTGCAGTATTTT
>-|TRBV19|-|TRBJ1-2
CASSIIGEDGYTF
TGTGCCAGTAGTATAATCGGGGAGGATGGCTACACCTTC
>-|TRBV19|-|TRBJ1-4
CASEAENGKLFF
TGTGCCAGTGAGGCCGAGAATGGAAAACTGTTTTTT
>-|TRBV7-9|-|TRBJ2-1
CASSSTPRVSEQFF
TGTGCCAGCAGCTCAACCCCGCGGGTCAGTGAGCAGTTCTTC
>-|TRBV19|TRBD1|TRBJ1-5
CASSSGQGVSNQPQHF
TGTGCCAGTAGTTCCGGACAGGGGGTAAGCAATCAGCCCCAGCATTTT
>many|TRBV6-1|TRBD1|TRBJ2-1
CASSVPPGQGYNEQFF
TGTGCCAGCAGTGTGCCGCCGGGACAGGGGTACAATGAGCAGTTCTTC
>-|TRBV25-1|-|TRBJ1-6
CASSDPRRGSYNSPLHF
TGTGCCAGCAGTGACCCCCGCCGGGGATCCTATAATTCACCCCTCCACTTT
>-|TRBV24-1|-|TRBJ1-5
CATSDLLRNQPQHF
TGTGCCACCAGTGATTTGCTCAGAAATCAGCCCCAGCATTTT
>-|TRBV5-8|-|TRBJ1-2
CASSLEDSPRDGYTF
TGTGCCAGCAGCTTGGAGGACTCGCCGAGGGATGGCTACACCTTC
>few|TRBV10-3|-|TRBJ2-3
CAAGTPWIMDTQYF
TGTGCCGCAGGGACTCCGTGGATTATGGATACGCAGTATTTT
>-|TRBV4-2|-|TRBJ1-6
CASSQVPVGSNSPLHF
TGTGCCAGCAGCCAAGTCCCTGTAGGGTCCAATTCACCCCTCCACTTT
>few|TRBV29-1|-|TRBJ2-3
CSVPVTTDTQYF
TGCAGCGTTCCCGTTACCACAGATACGCAGTATTTT
>few|TRBV28|-|TRBJ2-7
CASSPRPLAAYEQYF
TGTGCCAGCAGCCCGAGGCCACTAGCTGCCTACGAGCAGTACTTC